The clone carrying this T cell receptor beta chain has only one observation. One end of the junction is discordant with germline, which a read error may explain. The data are from a study of shared T cell receptors in the human thymus. Clones were sequenced by immunoSEQ multiplex PCR, and TCRdb holds only the in-frame ones, with some missing. The sample includes approximately 68,000 clones, over 90% of them seen just once. This CDR3 is 14 amino acids long. CDR1 is KGHSH and CDR2 is LQKENI in the germline V gene. This receptor was identified in a human donor. The V call is TRBV18, the J call TRBJ1-6, with D perhaps TRBD1 (6 bases). Material: thymocytes. The CDR3 DNA is TGTGCCACCCGGACCGGGACACCGATCGATCCCCTCCATTTT. Translating gives CATRTGTPIDPLHF.